This TCR beta chain was identified in a study of blood T cell repertoires in COVID-19. The wider study: COVID-19 samples from acute and convalescent phases originated in the United States, Italy and Spain. PBMCs, B-cell-depleted T cells, or T cells provided the cDNA or gDNA that made up the material.

The length of the CDR3 is 15 residues. The germline gives CDR1 LGHNA, CDR2 YNFKEQ. The germline V and J ends were trimmed by 3 bases and 8 bases, with 17 bases remaining between them. Followed longitudinally, the Seattle patients had been enrolled during active infection. Only one count was recorded for this clone. How the authors handled the data: Reference gene primer amplification gave estimated nucleated cell counts. Using immunoSEQ multiplex PCR, the repertoire was profiled, and TCRdb retains in-frame clones only, with some absent. V, J and clone size were drawn from that table, and D and trimming were deduced from the DNA. The table includes over 450,000 clones, roughly 87% detected once.

This receptor was identified in a man younger than 35 with COVID-19, enrolled during active disease. Sample: peripheral blood. The chain employs TRBV4-2 and TRBJ2-1, with a possible D match to TRBD2 (6 bases). The CDR3, as DNA: TGTGCCAGCAGCCAGGAACCGGGGGTAGAAGATGAGCAGTTCTTC. Protein product: CASSQEPGVEDEQFF.